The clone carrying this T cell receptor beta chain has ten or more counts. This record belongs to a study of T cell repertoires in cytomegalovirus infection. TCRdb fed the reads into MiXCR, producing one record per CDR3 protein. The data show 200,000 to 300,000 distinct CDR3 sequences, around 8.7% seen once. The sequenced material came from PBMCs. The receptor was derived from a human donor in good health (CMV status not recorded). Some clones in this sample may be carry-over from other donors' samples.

Written as DNA, the CDR3 is TGTGCCAGCAGTTACTATGCAGGGACTGAGCCCCAGCATTTT. Its protein is CASSYYAGTEPQHF. The rearrangement joins TRBV6-6 to TRBJ1-5, with D possibly matching TRBD1 (5 bases). The length of the CDR3 is 14 residues. Germline V lookup: CDR1 MNHNY, CDR2 SVGAGI (reference sequence). Trimming cost V 1 base and J 8 bases, with 12 bases left between them.